The 32 T cell receptor beta chains reported below all come from one sample, sequenced in a study of regulatory T cells in long-lasting Graves disease. The time point: newly diagnosed GD, antithyroid drugs for less than 3 months. With RNA extracted from PBMCs as input, the TCR library was made. Arm-PCR of CDR3 regions and iRepertoire HTBI primers were the basis on which TCR beta libraries were built. TCRdb reanalysed the multiplex PCR reads using MiXCR and keeps one entry per CDR3 protein. This sample yields about 520,000 distinct CDR3 sequences, of which around 11% are seen a single time; about 8.3% belongs to the top ten. The sample was also reused in another study, on T cells in Graves' hyperthyroidism and ophthalmopathy.

Source: peripheral blood mononuclear cells (PBMCs), taken at new diagnosis, from a patient treated with antithyroid drugs. The source of these receptors is a woman aged 30 to 39 with Graves disease.

There are a few counts of this clonotype. The conserved phenylalanine or tryptophan normally closing the CDR3 is absent here, so this likely arose from a read error. The J gene is TRBJ2-1, the V gene TRBV7-2, with D hard to call. The CDR3 covers 12 residues. V was pared by 6 bases and J by 2 bases, with 5 bases between. From germline, CDR1 is SGHTA and CDR2 FQGNSA. This CDR3 reads CASSRAYNEQFL. CDR3 DNA sequence: TGTGCCAGCAGTCGAGCCTACAATGAGCAGTTCCTC.

This clonotype was observed at least ten times. V gene TRBV6-1 combines with J gene TRBJ2-1; D unclear. This CDR3 is 15 amino acids long. The ends were cut back, 0 bases at V and 9 bases at J, with 15 bases in the middle. CDR1 and CDR2 from the germline V gene are MNHNS and SASEGT. CDR3 sequence reads: CASSEAEDATGEQFF. The CDR3 DNA sequence: TGTGCCAGCAGTGAAGCTGAGGACGCGACTGGTGAGCAGTTCTTC.

This clonotype was counted between two and nine times. The chain is built from TRBV6-9 and TRBJ2-7; 7 positions match TRBD2. Germline CDR1 is MNHGY and CDR2 is SVAAGI. The V and J ends lost 3 bases and 3 bases, in that order; junction bases with no gene match: 8. The CDR3 runs 15 residues. DNA for the CDR3: TGTGCCAGCAGTTACTCCTTTGGGACTAACTACGAGCAGTACTTC. This sequence encodes CASSYSFGTNYEQYF.

In this sample, this clonotype turned up many times. The CDR3 sequence: CASSPSGTYGYTF. The CDR3, as DNA: TGTGCCAGCAGCCCCTCGGGAACATATGGCTACACCTTC. This chain uses TRBV9 with TRBJ1-2; D remains unclear. CDR3 size: 13 residues. Trimming took 4 bases from V and 5 from J, leaving 12 bases between them. The V gene's germline CDR1 is SGDLS and CDR2 YYNGEE.

This clonotype was counted many times. CDR3 nucleotide sequence: TGTGCCAGCAGCTACGACAGGGGCAGCTATGGCTACACCTTC. This encodes CASSYDRGSYGYTF. The chain joins TRBV7-2 to TRBJ1-2; 8 bases fit TRBD1. CDR3 length equals 14 residues. V shed 4 bases, J shed 4 bases, and the junction held 5 bases outside the gene matches. Germline V lookup: CDR1 SGHTA, CDR2 FQGNSA.

This clonotype has just a few counts. The chain links TRBV9 to TRBJ2-2; tentatively, D is TRBD2 (5 bases). The V end was cut by 4 bases, the J end by 10 bases, with 8 bases between. This CDR3 has 11 amino acids. Per germline, CDR1 SGDLS and CDR2 YYNGEE. The CDR3 protein is CASSTGVELFF. DNA of the CDR3: TGTGCCAGCAGCACCGGGGTGGAGCTGTTTTTT.

This clonotype has ten or more counts. The rearrangement links TRBV6-2 or TRBV6-3 to TRBJ1-5; D ambiguous. The CDR3 runs to 13 residues. Germline V gene data show CDR1 as MNHEY and CDR2 as SVGEGT. The germline V and J ends were trimmed by 6 bases and 4 bases, with 10 bases remaining between them. CDR3 coding DNA: TGTGCCAGCAGGGTAAGAGGGAATCAGCCCCAGCATTTT. Its protein product is CASRVRGNQPQHF.

This clonotype was seen at least ten times. This chain uses TRBV24-1 with TRBJ2-7, with D unresolved. This CDR3 comprises 14 residues. Germline assignment: CDR1 KGHDR and CDR2 SFDVKD. Trimming took 5 bases from V and 4 from J, leaving 14 bases between them. CDR3 in DNA: TGTGCCACCAGTGGTTCGGGTGTTTGGTACGAGCAGTACTTC. Protein: CATSGSGVWYEQYF.

This clonotype showed up just a few times. The chain carries TRBV5-1 and TRBJ1-1; no definite D call. CDR3 length equals 14 residues. V lost 2 bases to trimming and J lost 7 bases, with 15 bases between them. Looked up from germline, CDR1 is SGHRS and CDR2 is YFSETQ. CDR3 bases: TGCGCCAGCAGCTTAGCGGGCAGCGGTCTTGAAGCTTTCTTT. It specifies CASSLAGSGLEAFF.

This clonotype was counted ten times or more. The CDR3 DNA reads TGTGCCAGCAGCTTAAGACACTACAGAGAGACCCAGTACTTC. Translation gives CASSLRHYRETQYF. This rearrangement joins TRBV7-2 to TRBJ2-5; unclear D gene. The CDR3 has 14 amino acids. Germline V gives CDR1 SGHTA, CDR2 FQGNSA. Trimming removed 2 bases at V and 4 bases at J, with 11 bases between.

This clonotype was recorded many times. The chain carries TRBV20-1 and TRBJ1-1; 7 nucleotides match TRBD1. The junction had 4 bases not matched to a gene; V was cut back by 0 bases and J by 0 bases. CDR1 and CDR2 (germline): DFQATT, SNEGSKA (reference sequence). The CDR3 loop spans 15 amino acids. CDR3 DNA sequence: TGCAGTGCTAGAGACCCGGGACAGCTGAACACTGAAGCTTTCTTT. Its translation is CSARDPGQLNTEAFF.

This clonotype occurred many times. The chain uses TRBV24-1 and TRBJ2-1; TRBD2 might be the D (6 bases). The CDR3 runs to 15 residues. V was clipped by 6 bases and J by 4 bases, with 15 bases between them. Germline CDR1 is KGHDR and CDR2 is SFDVKD. The CDR3 DNA reads TGTGCCACCAGTCCCGGGACTTTTAAATACAATGAGCAGTTCTTC. It specifies CATSPGTFKYNEQFF.

This clonotype appeared many times. The chain employs TRBV4-3 and TRBJ1-2; perhaps TRBD1 as D (5 bases). The CDR3 length is 16 residues. Germline-derived CDR1 and CDR2 are LGHNA and YSLEER. With 0 bases removed from V and 8 bases from J, the gap between germline ends came to 19 bases. The CDR3 DNA reads TGCGCCAGCAGCCAAGATAGTTGGGGGAAAGTGGCAGGCTACACCTTC. Residues: CASSQDSWGKVAGYTF.

This clonotype was observed once. The V call is TRBV2, the J call TRBJ1-4; 8 bases fit TRBD1. Trimming cost V 5 bases and J 8 bases; bases outside gene matches: 7. The CDR3 covers 14 residues. From germline, CDR1 is SNHLY and CDR2 FYNNEI. CDR3 loop: CASSIQGALEKLFF. Written as DNA, the CDR3 is TGTGCCAGCAGTATCCAGGGGGCTTTGGAAAAACTGTTTTTT.

Points on this clonotype: A much larger clone lies a single base off, so this may be a read error. This chain uses TRBV20-1 with TRBJ2-3; 8 bases match TRBD1. Germline CDR1 DFQATT, CDR2 SNEGSKA (reference sequence). CDR3 length: 16 amino acids. The junction had 14 bases not matched to a gene; V was cut back by 2 bases and J by 7 bases. The CDR3 DNA sequence: TGCAGTGCTAGATTTAATTGGGACAGGAGTCCAAATACGCAGTATTTT. Its translation: CSARFNWDRSPNTQYF.

On this clonotype: This is likely an artifact of a read error, given a far larger clone one base away. The V call is TRBV6-2 or TRBV6-3, the J call TRBJ2-1; the D gene is possibly TRBD2 (5 bases). In germline, CDR1 is MNHEY, CDR2 SVGEGT. The CDR3 length is 14 residues. Trimming pared 5 bases from V and 5 bases from J, leaving 13 bases between. In nucleotides, the CDR3 is TGTGCCAGCAGTCCAAACCGGGAACACAATGAGCAGTTCTTC. This encodes CASSPNREHNEQFF.

Many counts were recorded for this clonotype. V gene TRBV3-1 combines with J gene TRBJ1-1; no clear D. Germline V gives CDR1 LGHDT, CDR2 YNNKEL (reference sequence). This CDR3 contains 13 residues. Deletions cut 4 bases from V and 6 bases from J, with 12 bases between. The CDR3 region has the DNA TGTGCCAGCAGCCGTATTAGGGCCGCTGAAGCTTTCTTT. This translates into CASSRIRAAEAFF.

The rearrangement uses TRBV27 and TRBJ1-5; the D is unclear. The CDR3 has 14 residues. Germline CDR1 and CDR2: MNHEY and SMNVEV (reference sequence). The germline V and J ends were trimmed by 7 bases and 5 bases, with 15 bases remaining between them. The CDR3 here is CASTLGVTDQPQHF. CDR3 nucleotides: TGTGCCAGCACCTTAGGAGTAACGGATCAGCCCCAGCATTTT.

The V call is TRBV11-2, the J call TRBJ2-2; weak D call: TRBD1 (5 bases). The V end was cut by 5 bases, the J end by 0 bases, with 13 bases between. The germline V gene encodes CDR1 SGHAT and CDR2 FQNNGV. CDR3 length: 16 amino acids. The CDR3 loop is CASSLGQGPNTGELFF. The CDR3 bases are TGTGCCAGCAGCCTAGGGCAGGGTCCGAACACCGGGGAGCTGTTTTTT.

This clonotype was seen only a few times. The chain employs TRBV10-2 and TRBJ2-5; tentatively, D is TRBD1 or TRBD2 (5 bases each). V dropped 6 bases and J dropped 8 bases, with 25 bases sitting between them. This CDR3 region has 16 residues. The germline V gene has CDR1 WSHSY and CDR2 SAAADI. CDR3 region: CASRSSGTGDRVTQYF. CDR3 DNA sequence: TGCGCCAGCAGATCCTCCGGGACCGGAGATAGGGTAACCCAGTACTTC.

This clonotype appeared many times. The rearrangement uses TRBV6-2 or TRBV6-3 and TRBJ1-4; the match to TRBD1 covers 8 bases. Germline V lookup: CDR1 MNHEY, CDR2 SVGEGT. The CDR3 consists of 14 residues. The V gene end was trimmed by 5 bases and the J gene end by 12 bases; junction bases not matched to a gene: 11. In DNA form, the CDR3 reads TGTGCCAGCAGTGATTGGACAGGGAGGGGTGAACTGTTTTTT. Its translation is CASSDWTGRGELFF.

Remarks on this clonotype: This sequence may be a read error, since a much larger clone differs from it by one base. The V gene is TRBV20-1, the J gene TRBJ1-2, with D unclear. Germline CDR1 is DFQATT and CDR2 is SNEGSKA (reference sequence). The CDR3 is 12 residues long. The CDR3 reads CSANPLNYGHTF. The CDR3 nucleotides are TGCAGTGCTAACCCCCTGAACTATGGCCACACCTTC.

In its sample, this clonotype was seen many times. The chain links TRBV7-8 to TRBJ2-2; possible D gene TRBD2, 6 bases. Looked up from germline, CDR1 is SGHVS and CDR2 is FQNEAQ. V was cut by 1 base and J by 1 base, with 13 bases left in between. The CDR3 totals 17 residues. The CDR3 here is CASSLGSLAVNTGELFF. Here the CDR3 DNA reads TGTGCCAGCAGCTTAGGATCATTAGCGGTGAACACCGGGGAGCTGTTTTTT.

This clonotype was observed many times. The chain carries TRBV10-3 and TRBJ2-7, with D tentatively TRBD1 (6 bases). Germline CDR1 reads ENHRY; CDR2 reads SYGVKD. The CDR3 extends over 12 amino acids. V lost 8 bases to trimming and J lost 2 bases, with 10 bases between them. The CDR3: CAIADSAYEQYF. CDR3 nucleotide sequence: TGTGCCATCGCGGACAGCGCCTACGAGCAGTACTTC.

Many counts were recorded for this clonotype. The chain is built from TRBV12-3 or TRBV12-4 and TRBJ2-7, with TRBD2 as a possible D gene (5 bases). The CDR3 contains 16 residues. Trimming took 5 bases from V and 2 from J, leaving 19 bases between them. The CDR3 is CASSPLRGFPAYEQYF. CDR3 bases: TGTGCCAGCAGTCCCCTCCGCGGGTTCCCAGCCTACGAGCAGTACTTC.

This clonotype was seen repeatedly, ten times or more. The V gene is TRBV5-8, the J gene TRBJ1-1; D ambiguous. The CDR3 has 14 residues. Germline CDR1 is SGHTS and CDR2 is YDEGEE. V was cut by 3 bases and J by 0 bases, with 9 bases left in between. The CDR3 sequence: CASSWGGVNTEAFF. CDR3 DNA: TGTGCCAGCAGCTGGGGAGGCGTGAACACTGAAGCTTTCTTT.

This clonotype has a count of ten or more. CDR3 DNA: TGTGCCACTGCCGGGACAGATAATGAAGCTTTCTTT. Encoded protein: CATAGTDNEAFF. The V and J genes are TRBV28 and TRBJ1-1, with 7 bases lining up with TRBD1. This CDR3 contains 12 residues. Per germline, CDR1 MDHEN and CDR2 SYDVKM. V was clipped by 10 bases and J by 7 bases; unmatched bases: 9. Full variable domain (remainder filled in from reference TRBV28 and TRBJ1-1): DVKVTQSSRYLVKRTGEKVFLECVQDMDHENMFWYRQDPGLGLRLIYFSYDVKMKEKGDIPEGYSVSREKKERFSLILESASTNQTSMYLCATAGTDNEAFFGQGTRLTVV.

DNA for the CDR3: TGTGCCAGCAGCTACTGGCGCGGACCCTACAATGAGCAGTTCTTC. Translated, it gives CASSYWRGPYNEQFF. The rearrangement uses TRBV3-1 and TRBJ2-1; no reliable D call. Germline V gene lookup returns CDR1 LGHDT and CDR2 YNNKEL (reference sequence). The CDR3 extends over 15 amino acids. Trimming took 5 bases from V and 2 from J, leaving 13 bases between them.

This sequence joins TRBV5-6 and TRBJ1-2; D is perhaps TRBD1 (5 bases). The germline V gene encodes CDR1 SGHDT and CDR2 YYEEEE. Trimming removed 4 bases at V and 4 bases at J, with 14 bases between. There are 14 residues in the CDR3. The DNA of the CDR3 is TGTGCCAGCAGCAGCGGGGCAGTGATCTATGGCTACACCTTC. It specifies CASSSGAVIYGYTF.

This clonotype was found many times. The chain employs TRBV20-1 and TRBJ2-3; perhaps TRBD2 as D (5 bases). Trimming took 1 base from V and 7 from J, leaving 15 bases between them. The CDR3 has 14 residues. The germline gives CDR1 DFQATT, CDR2 SNEGSKA (reference sequence). The CDR3 nucleotides are TGCAGTGCTAGAGTGGCGGGCCTTCGGAATACGCAGTATTTT. Translation gives CSARVAGLRNTQYF.

This clonotype has ten or more counts. The rearrangement links TRBV28 to TRBJ2-1; tentative D call: TRBD2 (5 bases). Germline V lookup: CDR1 MDHEN, CDR2 SYDVKM. This CDR3 is 14 amino acids long. V was clipped by 3 bases and J by 7 bases, with 13 bases between them. The CDR3 sequence: CASSFASKPNEQFF. CDR3 DNA: TGTGCCAGCAGTTTTGCTAGCAAGCCAAATGAGCAGTTCTTC.

This clonotype was picked up many times. The chain links TRBV7-9 to TRBJ2-1; no firm D call. This CDR3 contains 10 residues. Deletions cut 9 bases from V and 6 bases from J, with 6 bases between. CDR1 is SEHNR and CDR2 is FQNEAQ in the germline V gene (reference sequence). CDR3 DNA sequence: TGTGCCAGTGGTGCCAATGAGCAGTTCTTC. It encodes CASGANEQFF.